The source of this T cell receptor beta chain is a study of T cell repertoires in cytomegalovirus infection. MiXCR, applied by TCRdb to the reads, yields one record per CDR3 protein. The table has tens of thousands of distinct CDR3 sequences, roughly 20% seen once. Deletions cut 10 bases from V and 6 bases from J, with 9 bases between. The CDR3 spans 11 residues. CDR1 is KGHDR and CDR2 is SFDVKD in the germline V gene. This clonotype was seen only a few times. The antigen remains unidentified. The specimen was CD8+ T cells from cultured PBMCs, collected from culture after CMV antigen stimulation. V and J are TRBV24-1 and TRBJ1-5, with D possibly TRBD1 on 5 matching bases. The clonotype comes from a human donor in good health (CMV status not recorded). Some clones in this sample may be carry-over from other donors' samples. The CDR3 spells CATDGGQPQHF. The CDR3 nucleotides are TGTGCCACGGATGGGGGTCAGCCCCAGCATTTT.